This T cell receptor (beta chain) was retrieved from a study of lymphopenia after photon versus proton radiotherapy. Study-wide findings and caveats: Photon-treated patients lost naive T cells and TCR diversity; proton-treated stayed stable.

The CDR3 runs 15 residues. V lost 8 bases to trimming and J lost 0 bases, with 16 bases between them. Germline loops: CDR1 LNHNV, CDR2 YYDKDF (reference sequence). About this clone itself: The antigen is undetermined.

Here immunoSEQ multiplex PCR was the method, and the copy in TCRdb shows in-frame clones only, minus some. The repertoire has about 160,000 clones, more than 85% of them found once; the top ten carry roughly 4.7%. The material was peripheral blood, obtained from a patient treated with photon-based radiotherapy. V is TRBV15 and J is TRBJ1-1; unclear D gene. The receptor was derived from a man in his forties or fifties with gastric cancer. CDR3: CATRPDLFMNTEAFF. Written as DNA, the CDR3 is TGTGCCACCCGGCCTGACTTGTTCATGAACACTGAAGCTTTCTTT.